This T cell receptor beta chain was captured in a study of OX40 agonist ivuxolimab in advanced cancers. The germline CDR1 and CDR2 sequences are MNHNS and SASEGT. This CDR3 has 13 amino acids. The V gene lost 6 bases and the J gene lost 6 bases, with 12 bases spanning the gap. Sequencing was performed with immunoSEQ multiplex PCR; in TCRdb, only in-frame clones are kept and a portion is missing. The sample consists of about 71,000 clones, around 78% of them appearing once. This sequence was found in an adult with an advanced solid tumor such as melanoma, head and neck, liver or kidney cancer. Here the sequenced sample was CD4+ or CD8+ T cells sorted from blood, taken in a trial of the OX40 agonist ivuxolimab. The chain is built from TRBV6-1 and TRBJ2-1, with D unresolved. This CDR3 is CASSAGRVNEQFF. As DNA, the CDR3 is TGTGCCAGCAGCGCAGGACGGGTCAATGAGCAGTTCTTC.